This T cell receptor (beta chain) stems from a study of human T cells and chemical hapten exposure. Findings and limits, study-wide: The study found that DPC sensitization did not change TCRs above 1 in 1000 frequency.

Stated time point: patch test 1, 2 weeks after DPC sensitization. Treatment given: therapeutic diphenylcyclopropenone sensitization with weekly scalp DPC. Blood was drawn before each patch test was applied. In TCRdb, the RACE reads were re-called with MiXCR into one record per CDR3 protein. The sample carries approximately 74,000 distinct CDR3 sequences, around a third recorded once. CDR1 MNHEY and CDR2 SVGEGT come from the germline V gene. The V segment lost 0 bases and the J segment 0 bases; nucleotides outside the gene matches: 17. CDR3 length: 22 residues. This clonotype turned up a few times. Its antigen is undetermined.

Here the sequenced sample was whole blood, taken in connection with sensitization to the hapten diphenylcyclopropenone (DPC). This rearrangement joins TRBV6-2 or TRBV6-3 to TRBJ2-1; 10 bases are a match to TRBD2. This TCR derives from a man aged 35 to 55 with alopecia areata. Some clones in this sample may be carry-over from other donors' samples. The CDR3 sequence: CASSYSKWGRTSGLSSYNEQFF. CDR3 sequence (DNA): TGTGCCAGCAGTTACTCGAAGTGGGGGAGGACTAGCGGCCTCAGCTCCTACAATGAGCAGTTCTTC.